This record looks at one T cell receptor (beta chain) sequence and its context. The sample originates from a study of T cells in Graves' hyperthyroidism and ophthalmopathy. The investigators amplified TCR beta CDR3 regions from RNA transcripts. When the TCR CDR3 underwent first-round RT-PCR, the HTBI primer set was used. TCRdb analysed the multiplex PCR reads with MiXCR anew, one entry per CDR3 protein. This table has under 400,000 distinct CDR3 sequences, roughly a fifth appearing once. Uncontrolled infection, other autoimmune disease, pregnancy or lactation disqualified patients from enrolment. V was trimmed by 5 bases and J by 0 bases, leaving 10 bases between them. The CDR3 spans 14 residues. Germline loops: CDR1 LNHDA, CDR2 SQIVND (reference sequence).

The V gene is TRBV19, the J gene TRBJ1-1, with TRBD1 as a possible D gene (6 bases). This sequence originates from a woman between 45 and 60 years old with Graves' hyperthyroidism. The sequenced material came from blood. The CDR3 DNA is TGTGCCAGTAGTGTCGGACAGATGAACACTGAAGCTTTCTTT. Translated: CASSVGQMNTEAFF. Using reference TRBV19 and TRBJ1-1 for the parts outside the CDR3, the full variable domain is DGGITQSPKYLFRKEGQNVTLSCEQNLNHDAMYWYRQDPGQGLRLIYYSQIVNDFQKGDIAEGYSVSREKKESFPLTVTSAQKNPTAFYLCASSVGQMNTEAFFGQGTRLTVV.